This T cell receptor (beta chain) originates from a study of T cell responses to AZD1222 COVID-19 vaccine. Only in-frame clones appear in the TCRdb table, and some are missing; sequencing was by immunoSEQ multiplex PCR. The sample lists 110,000 to 150,000 clones, approximately 85% seen once, with about 8% in the top ten. The receptor's source is an adult in good health. The input for sequencing was peripheral blood, taken on day 0 of AZD1222 vaccination.

The CDR3 reads CASSPSRGADDEKLFF. The CDR3 region has the DNA TGTGCCAGCAGCCCGAGCAGAGGCGCGGACGACGAAAAACTGTTTTTT. The chain employs TRBV9 and TRBJ1-4; D unclear. CDR3 length equals 16 residues. Trimming took off 4 bases at V and 8 bases at J, with 21 bases between the two ends. Germline V gives CDR1 SGDLS, CDR2 YYNGEE.